This T cell receptor (beta chain) is from a study of blood T cell repertoires in COVID-19. Looking at the study overall: Acute-phase and convalescent COVID-19 samples originated in the United States, Italy and Spain. Sample material is recorded as cDNA or gDNA derived from T cells, B-cell-depleted T cells, or PBMCs.

Original analysis: Estimated nucleated cell counts came from reference gene primer amplification. Data came from immunoSEQ multiplex PCR; TCRdb stores just in-frame clones and leaves some out. V and J calls and clone size are given by that table; D and trimming were obtained from the DNA. This repertoire shows 20,000 to 30,000 clones, approximately 78% found once; its top ten account for around 9.3%. This clonotype originated in a human donor in a cohort sampled during active COVID-19. What was sequenced was peripheral blood.

This CDR3 is CASSPTSFNEQFF. CDR3 sequence (DNA): TGTGCCAGCAGCCCGACTAGCTTCAATGAGCAGTTCTTC. The genes are TRBV27 and TRBJ2-1; TRBD2 matches at 7 bases. V shed 6 bases, J shed 6 bases, and the junction held 5 bases outside the gene matches. This CDR3 spans 13 amino acids. Germline-derived CDR1 and CDR2 are MNHEY and SMNVEV (reference sequence).